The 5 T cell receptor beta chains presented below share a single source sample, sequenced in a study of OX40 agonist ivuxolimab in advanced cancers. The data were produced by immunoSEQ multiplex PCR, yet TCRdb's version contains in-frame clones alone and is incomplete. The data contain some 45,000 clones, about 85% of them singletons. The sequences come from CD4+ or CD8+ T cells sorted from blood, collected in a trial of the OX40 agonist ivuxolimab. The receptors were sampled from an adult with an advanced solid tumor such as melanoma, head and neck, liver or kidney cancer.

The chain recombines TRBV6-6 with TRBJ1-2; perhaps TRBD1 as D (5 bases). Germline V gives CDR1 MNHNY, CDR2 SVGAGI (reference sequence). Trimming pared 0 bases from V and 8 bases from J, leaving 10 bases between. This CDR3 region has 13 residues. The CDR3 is CASSYSRQLGYTF. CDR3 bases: TGTGCCAGCAGTTACTCGAGACAGTTGGGCTACACCTTC.

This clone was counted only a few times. In DNA form, the CDR3 reads TGTGCCAGCAGCTACCTCGTTGGAGGGGCCAACGTCCTGACTTTC. This gives the protein CASSYLVGGANVLTF. The chain carries TRBV7-3 and TRBJ2-6, with unresolved D. V was clipped by 4 bases and J by 4 bases, with 11 bases between them. Germline V lookup: CDR1 SGHTA, CDR2 FQGTGA. The CDR3 has 15 amino acids.

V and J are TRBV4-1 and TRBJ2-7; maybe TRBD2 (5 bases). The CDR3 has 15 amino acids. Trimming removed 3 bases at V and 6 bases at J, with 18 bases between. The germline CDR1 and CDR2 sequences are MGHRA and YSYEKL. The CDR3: CASSQAGGSTREQYF. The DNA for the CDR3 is TGCGCCAGCAGCCAGGCGGGTGGGTCGACCCGCGAGCAGTACTTC.

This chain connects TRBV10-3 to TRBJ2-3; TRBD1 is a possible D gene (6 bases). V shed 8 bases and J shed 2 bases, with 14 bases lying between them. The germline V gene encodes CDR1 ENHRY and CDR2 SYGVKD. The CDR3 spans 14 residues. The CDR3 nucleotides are TGTGCCATCGGCCCCGGACAGCCCACAGATACGCAGTATTTT. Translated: CAIGPGQPTDTQYF.

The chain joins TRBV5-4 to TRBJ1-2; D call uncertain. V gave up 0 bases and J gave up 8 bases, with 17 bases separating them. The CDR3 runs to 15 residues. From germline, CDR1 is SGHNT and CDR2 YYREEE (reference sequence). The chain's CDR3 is CASSLVGWQEEGYTF. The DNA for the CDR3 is TGTGCCAGCAGCTTGGTTGGTTGGCAGGAAGAAGGCTACACCTTC.